This T cell receptor beta chain was recovered during a study of spatial heterogeneity in lung cancer. Time point reported: sample taken at primary tumor resection. Frozen PBMC, nontumor lung or tumor provided whole RNA, which was sequenced unsorted. There are many counts of this clonotype. This beta chain is an unintended read in a library built for alpha chains; its size means little. Each CDR3 protein gets one entry after TCRdb re-called the 5' RACE reads with MiXCR. The profile shows about 10,000 distinct CDR3 sequences, about 3.7% of them singletons. Deletions cut 7 bases from V and 4 bases from J, with 10 bases between. The CDR3 totals 12 residues.

V is TRBV12-3 or TRBV12-4 and J is TRBJ1-2; a weak D match, TRBD1 (5 bases). The source of this sequence is a female donor with early-stage non-small cell lung cancer. This specimen was PBMCs, taken at surgery. The CDR3 DNA reads as TGTGCCAGCACCCGGGGGATCTATGGCTACACCTTC. It specifies CASTRGIYGYTF.